What follows is one T cell receptor (beta chain) and its context. Only one base separates this from a far larger clonotype, so it likely reflects a read error. The record originates from a study of low-dose radiotherapy and immunotherapy resistance in tumors. Turning to the study itself: Every 2 weeks, cohort 1 got 0.5 Gy, reaching 6.5 Gy to the planning target volume. A total of 13 Gy over 26 weeks was given to Cohort 2 as 1 Gy per fraction every two weeks.

The CDR3 covers 18 residues. The germline CDR1 and CDR2 sequences are SGHNT and YYREEE (reference sequence). With 3 bases clipped from V and 13 bases from J, the junction kept 22 bases outside the gene matches. Time point here: after trial treatment. Indicated treatment: LDRT plus nivolumab, ipilimumab, low-dose cyclophosphamide and aspirin (RACIN trial). Each eligible patient had an advanced solid tumor, and these tumors lacked tumor-infiltrating lymphocytes. First-strand cDNA used TRAV- and TRBV-specific primers, covering alpha and beta chains. TCR amplification involved about 20 PCR cycles with a constant-region primer and V-primer adapter. From the reads, TCRdb called clonotypes with MiXCR, one entry per CDR3 protein. In the table there are 30,000 or so distinct CDR3 sequences, 45% to 50% of which are singletons.

The sample consisted of PBMCs, taken after low-dose radiotherapy plus immunotherapy. This sequence originates from a male donor with gallbladder cancer. V and J are TRBV5-4 and TRBJ2-1, with TRBD1 identical over 10 bases. CDR3 sequence reads: CASSYPDRGTTTKETQFF. The CDR3 DNA follows: TGTGCCAGCAGCTACCCGGACAGGGGGACTACCACTAAAGAGACCCAGTTCTTC.